The 10 T cell receptor beta chains listed next were all sequenced from one sample in a study of blood T cell repertoires in COVID-19. The table came from immunoSEQ multiplex PCR; TCRdb's copy has only in-frame clones and leaves some out. This repertoire shows about 150,000 clones, around 91% found once; its top ten account for approximately 2.8%. Sequencing input: peripheral blood. Receptor source: a woman aged 55-69 years with active COVID-19.

The genes are TRBV28 and TRBJ2-1; no clear D. CDR3 length: 16 residues. V was clipped by 6 bases and J by 1 base, with 16 bases between them. Germline values: CDR1 MDHEN, CDR2 SYDVKM. CDR3 nucleotides: TGTGCCAGCAGAACTTTCCGGCAGGTTTCCTACAATGAGCAGTTCTTC. Translated, it gives CASRTFRQVSYNEQFF.

J is TRBJ2-1 and V is TRBV6-6; the match to TRBD1 covers 7 bases. The germline V gene has CDR1 MNHNY and CDR2 SVGAGI (reference sequence). The CDR3 is made up of 14 amino acids. Losses at the gene ends were 3 bases for V and 8 bases for J; bases not matched to a gene: 7. The CDR3 spells CASSYETGVHEQFF. CDR3 coding DNA: TGTGCCAGCAGTTATGAAACAGGGGTTCATGAGCAGTTCTTC.

J is TRBJ2-1 and V is TRBV28; no definite D call. V lost 2 bases and J lost 13, with 9 bases in between. CDR3 length equals 11 residues. Germline-derived CDR1 and CDR2 are MDHEN and SYDVKM. Written as DNA, the CDR3 is TGTGCCAGCAGTTTAGGAACTAATCAGTTCTTC. Translation: CASSLGTNQFF. The full variable domain, completed using reference TRBV28 and TRBJ2-1, is DVKVTQSSRYLVKRTGEKVFLECVQDMDHENMFWYRQDPGLGLRLIYFSYDVKMKEKGDIPEGYSVSREKKERFSLILESASTNQTSMYLCASSLGTNQFFGPGTRLTVL.

This clone was seen only a few times. This chain uses TRBV7-9 with TRBJ1-5, with 7 positions matching TRBD1. Losses at the gene ends were 1 base for V and 6 bases for J; bases not matched to a gene: 6. CDR3 length equals 15 residues. Germline CDR1 is SEHNR and CDR2 is FQNEAQ (reference sequence). The CDR3 DNA reads TGTGCCAGCAGCTTAGGAATAGGGGGCGGTCAGCCCCAGCATTTT. It codes for CASSLGIGGGQPQHF.

The rearrangement joins TRBV7-3 to TRBJ2-7; possibly TRBD1 for D (7 bases). CDR1 and CDR2 (germline): SGHTA, FQGTGA. The CDR3 consists of 13 residues. The V end was cut by 2 bases, the J end by 5 bases, with 10 bases between. CDR3 in DNA: TGTGCCAGCAGCTTAGCCAGGGGGGACGAGCAGTACTTC. It specifies CASSLARGDEQYF.

This chain uses TRBV7-8 with TRBJ2-3, with TRBD2 as a possible D gene (6 bases). Germline CDR1 is SGHVS and CDR2 is FQNEAQ. The germline V and J ends were trimmed by 1 base and 4 bases, with 12 bases remaining between them. CDR3 length: 15 residues. The CDR3 bases are TGTGCCAGCAGCTTAGACCGACTAGACGCAGATACGCAGTATTTT. Its protein is CASSLDRLDADTQYF.

Concerning this clone itself: Other DNA variants within this sample encode the same CDR3. The chain combines TRBV29-1 with TRBJ1-1; TRBD1 aligns across 7 bases. The V segment lost 4 bases and the J segment 1 base; nucleotides outside the gene matches: 0. Germline CDR1 is SQVTM and CDR2 is ANQGSEA. This CDR3 has 12 residues. The CDR3 reads CSVGQGNTEAFF. The CDR3 DNA is TGCAGCGTTGGACAGGGGAACACTGAAGCTTTCTTT.

This clone was observed a single time. This rearrangement joins TRBV12-1 to TRBJ2-2; the D call TRBD2 from the table was never checked on the DNA. TRBV12-1 is a known pseudogene. The CDR3 length is 21 residues. The CDR3 DNA reads as TGTGCCAGCAGCCAACCTCGGGACAGGAAGGGCCTAGCGGGGGTAGCGGGGGAGCTGTTTTTT. Its protein product is CASSQPRDRKGLAGVAGELFF.

This clone has a handful of counts. V gene TRBV6-5 combines with J gene TRBJ2-7; 8 nucleotides line up with TRBD2. Germline V gene sequence: CDR1 MNHEY, CDR2 SVGAGI. The CDR3 is 15 amino acids. The ends lost 4 bases at V and 4 bases at J; junction bases unmatched: 9. The CDR3 DNA reads TGTGCCAGCAGTTCCCCTCGGGAGGGCCTATACGAGCAGTACTTC. This translates into CASSSPREGLYEQYF.

The chain recombines TRBV7-3 with TRBJ2-5; perhaps TRBD2 as D (6 bases). Germline lookup yields CDR1 SGHTA and CDR2 FQGTGA. Between the trimmed V and J ends, which lost 3 bases and 5 bases, there was a span of 16 bases. The CDR3 runs 15 residues. The CDR3 region is CASSLSEGLGETQYF. The DNA for the CDR3 is TGTGCCAGCAGCTTGTCGGAGGGCCTTGGGGAGACCCAGTACTTC.